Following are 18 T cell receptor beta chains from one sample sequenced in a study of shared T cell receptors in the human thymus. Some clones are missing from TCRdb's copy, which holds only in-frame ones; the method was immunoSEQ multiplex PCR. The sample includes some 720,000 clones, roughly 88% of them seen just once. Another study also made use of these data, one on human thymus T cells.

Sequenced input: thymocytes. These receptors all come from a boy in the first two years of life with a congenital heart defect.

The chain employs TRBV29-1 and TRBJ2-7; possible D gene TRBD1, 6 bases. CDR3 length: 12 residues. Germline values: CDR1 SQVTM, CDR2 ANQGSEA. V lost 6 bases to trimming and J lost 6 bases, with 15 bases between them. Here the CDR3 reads CSVDQGSGEQYF. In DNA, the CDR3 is TGCAGCGTGGACCAGGGGAGCGGCGAGCAGTACTTC.

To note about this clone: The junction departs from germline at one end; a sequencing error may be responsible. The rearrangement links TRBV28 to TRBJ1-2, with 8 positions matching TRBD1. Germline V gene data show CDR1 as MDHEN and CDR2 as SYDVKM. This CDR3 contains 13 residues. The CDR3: CASSSDRGAGYPF. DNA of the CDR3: TGTGCCAGCAGTTCTGACAGGGGAGCTGGCTACCCCTTC.

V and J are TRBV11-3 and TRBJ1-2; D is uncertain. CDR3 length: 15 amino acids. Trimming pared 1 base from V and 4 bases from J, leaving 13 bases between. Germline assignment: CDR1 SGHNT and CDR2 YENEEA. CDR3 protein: CASSLVAGISYGYTF. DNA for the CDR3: TGTGCCAGCAGCTTAGTGGCGGGAATATCCTATGGCTACACCTTC.

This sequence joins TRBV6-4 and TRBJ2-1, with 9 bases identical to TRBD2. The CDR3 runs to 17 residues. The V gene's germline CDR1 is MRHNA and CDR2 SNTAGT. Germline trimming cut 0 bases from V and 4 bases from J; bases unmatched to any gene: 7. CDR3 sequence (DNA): TGTGCCAGCAGTGACTCGACTAGCGGTAGTACTTACAATGAGCAGTTCTTC. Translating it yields CASSDSTSGSTYNEQFF.

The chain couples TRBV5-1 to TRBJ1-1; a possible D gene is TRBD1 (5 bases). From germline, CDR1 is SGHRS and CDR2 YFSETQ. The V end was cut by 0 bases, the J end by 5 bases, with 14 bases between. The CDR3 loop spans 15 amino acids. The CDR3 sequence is CASSLGGHAGTEAFF. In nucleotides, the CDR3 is TGCGCCAGCAGCTTGGGCGGACACGCAGGTACTGAAGCTTTCTTT.

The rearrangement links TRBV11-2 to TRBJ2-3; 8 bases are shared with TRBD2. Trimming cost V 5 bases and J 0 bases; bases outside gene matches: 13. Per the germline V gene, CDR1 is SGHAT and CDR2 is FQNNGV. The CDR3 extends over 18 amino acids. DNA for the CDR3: TGTGCCAGCAGCCCGTTAGCGGGGCGGAGAATTAGCACAGATACGCAGTATTTT. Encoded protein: CASSPLAGRRISTDTQYF.

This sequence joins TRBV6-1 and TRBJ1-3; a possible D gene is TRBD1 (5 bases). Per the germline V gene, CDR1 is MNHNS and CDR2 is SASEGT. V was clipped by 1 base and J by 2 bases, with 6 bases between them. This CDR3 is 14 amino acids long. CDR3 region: CASSEVGPGNTIYF. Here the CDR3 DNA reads TGTGCCAGCAGTGAAGTGGGGCCTGGAAACACCATATATTTT.

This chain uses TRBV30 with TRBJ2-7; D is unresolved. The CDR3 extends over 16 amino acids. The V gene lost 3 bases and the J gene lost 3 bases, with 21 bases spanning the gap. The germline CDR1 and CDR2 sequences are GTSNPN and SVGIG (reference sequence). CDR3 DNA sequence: TGTGCCTGGAGCGAAATTCTACAGTGGTCCAGCTACGAGCAGTACTTC. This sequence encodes CAWSEILQWSSYEQYF.

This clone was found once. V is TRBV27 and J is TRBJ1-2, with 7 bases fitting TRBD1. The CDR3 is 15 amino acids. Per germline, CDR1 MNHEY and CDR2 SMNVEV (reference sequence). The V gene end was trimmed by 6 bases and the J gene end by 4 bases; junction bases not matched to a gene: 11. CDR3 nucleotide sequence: TGTGCCAGCAGCTTACTTCGGGACAGCCCCTATGGCTACACCTTC. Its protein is CASSLLRDSPYGYTF.

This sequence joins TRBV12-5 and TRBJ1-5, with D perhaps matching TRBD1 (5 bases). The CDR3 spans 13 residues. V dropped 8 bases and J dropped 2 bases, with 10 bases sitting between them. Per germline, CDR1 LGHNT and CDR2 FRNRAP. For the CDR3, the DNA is TGTGCTAGTACGGGGGGTGGCAATCAGCCCCAGCATTTT. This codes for CASTGGGNQPQHF.

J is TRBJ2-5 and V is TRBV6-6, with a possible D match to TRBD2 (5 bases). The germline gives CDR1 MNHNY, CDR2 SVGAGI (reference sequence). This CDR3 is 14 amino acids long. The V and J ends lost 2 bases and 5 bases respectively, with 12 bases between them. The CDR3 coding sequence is TGTGCCAGCAGTTACGGTCTAGCTAATGAGACCCAGTACTTC. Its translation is CASSYGLANETQYF.

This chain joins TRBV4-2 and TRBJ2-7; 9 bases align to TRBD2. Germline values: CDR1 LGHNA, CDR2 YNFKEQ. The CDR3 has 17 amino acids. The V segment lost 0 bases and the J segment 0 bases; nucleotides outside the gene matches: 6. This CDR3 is CASSQDKASGVSYEQYF. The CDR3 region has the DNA TGTGCCAGCAGCCAAGATAAGGCTAGCGGGGTCTCCTACGAGCAGTACTTC.

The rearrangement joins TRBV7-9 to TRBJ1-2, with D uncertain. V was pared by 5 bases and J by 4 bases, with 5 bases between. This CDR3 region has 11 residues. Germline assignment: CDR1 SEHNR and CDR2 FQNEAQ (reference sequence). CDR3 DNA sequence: TGTGCCAGCAGCCCTCTCTATGGCTACACCTTC. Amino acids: CASSPLYGYTF.

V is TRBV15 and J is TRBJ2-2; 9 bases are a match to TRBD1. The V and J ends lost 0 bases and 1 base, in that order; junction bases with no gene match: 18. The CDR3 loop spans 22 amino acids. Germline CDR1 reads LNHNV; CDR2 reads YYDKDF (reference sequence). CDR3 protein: CATSRENRDRALKGENTGELFF. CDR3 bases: TGTGCCACCAGCAGAGAAAACCGGGACAGGGCCCTTAAAGGGGAGAACACCGGGGAGCTGTTTTTT.

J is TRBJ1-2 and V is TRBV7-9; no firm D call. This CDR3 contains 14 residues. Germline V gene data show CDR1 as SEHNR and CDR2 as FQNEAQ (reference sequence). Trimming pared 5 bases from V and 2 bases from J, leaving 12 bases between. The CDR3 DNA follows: TGTGCCAGCAGCCCCAAATCCCAGAACTATGGCTACACCTTC. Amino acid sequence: CASSPKSQNYGYTF.

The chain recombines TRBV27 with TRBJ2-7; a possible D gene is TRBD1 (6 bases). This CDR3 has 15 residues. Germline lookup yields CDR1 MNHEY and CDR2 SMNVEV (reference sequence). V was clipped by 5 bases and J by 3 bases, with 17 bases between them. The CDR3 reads CASSRPDSLFYEQYF. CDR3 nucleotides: TGTGCCAGCAGTCGCCCGGACAGTTTATTCTACGAGCAGTACTTC.

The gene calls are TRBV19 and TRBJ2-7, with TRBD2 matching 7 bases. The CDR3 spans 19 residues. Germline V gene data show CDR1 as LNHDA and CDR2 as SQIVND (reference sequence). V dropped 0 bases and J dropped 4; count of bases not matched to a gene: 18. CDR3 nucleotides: TGTGCCAGTAGTATAGATCTAAACGTCAGGGCGGGAGAAGTGTACGAGCAGTACTTC. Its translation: CASSIDLNVRAGEVYEQYF. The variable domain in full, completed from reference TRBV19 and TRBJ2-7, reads DGGITQSPKYLFRKEGQNVTLSCEQNLNHDAMYWYRQDPGQGLRLIYYSQIVNDFQKGDIAEGYSVSREKKESFPLTVTSAQKNPTAFYLCASSIDLNVRAGEVYEQYFGPGTRLTVT.

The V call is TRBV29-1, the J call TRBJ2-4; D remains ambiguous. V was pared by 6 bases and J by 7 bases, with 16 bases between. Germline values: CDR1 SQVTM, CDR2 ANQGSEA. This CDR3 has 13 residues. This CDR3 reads CSVRPGLSNIQYF. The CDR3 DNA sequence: TGCAGCGTAAGACCTGGGCTTAGTAACATTCAGTACTTC.